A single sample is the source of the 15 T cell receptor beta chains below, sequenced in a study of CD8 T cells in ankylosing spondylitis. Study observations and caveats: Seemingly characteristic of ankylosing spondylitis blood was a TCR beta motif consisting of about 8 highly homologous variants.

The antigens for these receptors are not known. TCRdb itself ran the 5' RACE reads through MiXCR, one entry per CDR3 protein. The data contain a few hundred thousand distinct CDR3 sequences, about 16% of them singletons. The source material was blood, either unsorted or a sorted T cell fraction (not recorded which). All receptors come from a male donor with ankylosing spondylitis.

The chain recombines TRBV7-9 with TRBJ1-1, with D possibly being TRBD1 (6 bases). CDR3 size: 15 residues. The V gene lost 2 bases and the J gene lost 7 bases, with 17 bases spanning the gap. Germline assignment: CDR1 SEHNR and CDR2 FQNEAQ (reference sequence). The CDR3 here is CASSLLSMEDSEAFF. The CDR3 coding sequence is TGTGCCAGCAGCTTACTGTCGATGGAGGACAGTGAAGCTTTCTTT.

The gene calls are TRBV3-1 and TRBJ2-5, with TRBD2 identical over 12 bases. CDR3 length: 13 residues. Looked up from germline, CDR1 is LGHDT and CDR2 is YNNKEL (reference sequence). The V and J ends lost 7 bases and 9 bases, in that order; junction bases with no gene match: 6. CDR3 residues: CASTTSGGPPQYF. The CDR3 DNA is TGTGCCAGCACGACTAGCGGGGGACCACCCCAGTACTTC.

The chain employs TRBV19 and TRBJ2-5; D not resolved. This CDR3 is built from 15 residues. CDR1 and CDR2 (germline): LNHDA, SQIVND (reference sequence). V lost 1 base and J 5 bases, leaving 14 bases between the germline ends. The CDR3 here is CASSIGTALGETQYF. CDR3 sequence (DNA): TGTGCCAGTAGTATAGGGACCGCGCTGGGGGAGACCCAGTACTTC. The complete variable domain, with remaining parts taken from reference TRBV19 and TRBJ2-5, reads DGGITQSPKYLFRKEGQNVTLSCEQNLNHDAMYWYRQDPGQGLRLIYYSQIVNDFQKGDIAEGYSVSREKKESFPLTVTSAQKNPTAFYLCASSIGTALGETQYFGPGTRLLVL.

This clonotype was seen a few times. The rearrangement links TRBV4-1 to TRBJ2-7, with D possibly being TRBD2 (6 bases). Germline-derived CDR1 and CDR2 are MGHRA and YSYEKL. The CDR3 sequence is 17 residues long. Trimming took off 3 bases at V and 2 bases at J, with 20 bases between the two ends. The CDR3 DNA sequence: TGCGCCAGCAGCCATAGTATTGGGGGACTGATTACCTACGAGCAGTACTTC. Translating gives CASSHSIGGLITYEQYF.

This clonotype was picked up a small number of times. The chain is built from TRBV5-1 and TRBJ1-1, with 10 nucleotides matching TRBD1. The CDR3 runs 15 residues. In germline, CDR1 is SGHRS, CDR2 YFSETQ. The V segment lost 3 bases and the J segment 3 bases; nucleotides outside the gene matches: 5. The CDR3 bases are TGCGCCAGCAGCTCAGGACAGGGGGGGTACACTGAAGCTTTCTTT. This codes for CASSSGQGGYTEAFF.

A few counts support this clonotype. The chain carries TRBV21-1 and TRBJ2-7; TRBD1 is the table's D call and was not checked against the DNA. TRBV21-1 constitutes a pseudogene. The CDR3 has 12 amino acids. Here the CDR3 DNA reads TGTGCCAGCAGGACACAGCCCGGCGAGCAGTACTTC. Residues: CASRTQPGEQYF.

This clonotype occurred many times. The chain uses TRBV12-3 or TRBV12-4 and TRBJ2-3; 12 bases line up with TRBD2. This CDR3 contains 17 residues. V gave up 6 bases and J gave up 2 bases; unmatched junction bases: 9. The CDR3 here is CASRSRLAGDYTDTQYF. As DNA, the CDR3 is TGTGCCAGCAGATCAAGACTAGCGGGGGACTACACAGATACGCAGTATTTT.

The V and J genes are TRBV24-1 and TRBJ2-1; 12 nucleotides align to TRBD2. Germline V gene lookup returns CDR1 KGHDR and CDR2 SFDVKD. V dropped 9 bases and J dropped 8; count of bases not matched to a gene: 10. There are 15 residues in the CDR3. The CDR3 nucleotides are TGTGCCACCGGGTCTAGCGGGAGGGCCCCCCATGAGCAGTTCTTC. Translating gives CATGSSGRAPHEQFF.

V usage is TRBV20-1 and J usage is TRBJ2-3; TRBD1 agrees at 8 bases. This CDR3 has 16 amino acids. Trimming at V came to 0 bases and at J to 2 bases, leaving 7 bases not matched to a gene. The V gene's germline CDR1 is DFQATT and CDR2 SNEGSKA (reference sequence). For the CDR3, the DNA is TGCAGTGCTAGAGATTTCAGGGGGCGAATCACAGATACGCAGTATTTT. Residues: CSARDFRGRITDTQYF.

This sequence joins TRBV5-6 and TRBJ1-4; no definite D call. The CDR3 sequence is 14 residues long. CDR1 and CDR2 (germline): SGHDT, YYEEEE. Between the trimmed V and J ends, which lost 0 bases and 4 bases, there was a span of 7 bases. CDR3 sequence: CASSLEQLNEKLFF. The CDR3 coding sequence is TGTGCCAGCAGCTTGGAACAGCTTAATGAAAAACTGTTTTTT.

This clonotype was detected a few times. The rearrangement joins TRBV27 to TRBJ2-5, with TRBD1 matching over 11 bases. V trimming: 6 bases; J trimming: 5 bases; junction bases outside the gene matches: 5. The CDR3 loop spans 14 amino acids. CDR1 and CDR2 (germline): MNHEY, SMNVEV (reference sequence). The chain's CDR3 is CASRGTGGEETQYF. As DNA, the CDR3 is TGTGCCAGCAGAGGGACAGGGGGGGAGGAGACCCAGTACTTC.

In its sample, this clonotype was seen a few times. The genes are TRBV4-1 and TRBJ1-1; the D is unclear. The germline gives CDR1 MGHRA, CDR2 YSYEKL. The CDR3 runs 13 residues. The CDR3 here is CADTTVGPAEAFF. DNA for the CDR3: TGCGCTGATACCACTGTAGGACCGGCCGAAGCTTTCTTT.

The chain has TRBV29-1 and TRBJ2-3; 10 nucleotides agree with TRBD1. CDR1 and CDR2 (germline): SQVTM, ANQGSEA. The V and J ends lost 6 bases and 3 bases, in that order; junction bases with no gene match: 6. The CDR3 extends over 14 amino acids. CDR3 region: CSVSGQGRTDTQYF. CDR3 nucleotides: TGCAGCGTCTCGGGACAGGGGAGGACAGATACGCAGTATTTT.

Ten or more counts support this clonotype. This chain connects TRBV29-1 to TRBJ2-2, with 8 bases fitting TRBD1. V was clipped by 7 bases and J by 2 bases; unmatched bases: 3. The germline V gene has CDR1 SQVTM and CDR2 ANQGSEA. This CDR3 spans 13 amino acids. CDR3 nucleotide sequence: TGCAGCGCGACAGGGGCCAACACCGGGGAGCTGTTTTTT. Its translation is CSATGANTGELFF.

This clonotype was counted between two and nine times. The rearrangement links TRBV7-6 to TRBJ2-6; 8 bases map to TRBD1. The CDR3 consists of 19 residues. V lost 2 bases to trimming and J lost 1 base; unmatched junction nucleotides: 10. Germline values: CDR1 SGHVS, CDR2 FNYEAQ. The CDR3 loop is CASSLTTGGKVSGANVLTF. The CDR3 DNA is TGTGCCAGCAGCTTAACAACAGGGGGAAAAGTATCTGGGGCCAACGTCCTGACTTTC.